Sequencing of this T cell receptor beta chain was carried out in a study of blood T cells in healthy people across ages. Combining a sample-barcoded 5' primer with a J-beta primer mix, a second PCR ran for roughly 6 to 11 cycles. TCRdb re-derived calls from the 5' RACE reads in MiXCR, one entry per CDR3 protein. The table lists some 1.4 million distinct CDR3 sequences, approximately 42% of them singletons, with roughly 7.9% in the top ten. The CDR3 has 14 amino acids. V dropped 2 bases and J dropped 2 bases, with 8 bases sitting between them. Germline V gene lookup returns CDR1 SGDLS and CDR2 YYNGEE.

The chain combines TRBV9 with TRBJ2-1; D remains unclear. The receptor comes from a woman between 18 and 29 years old in good health. Sequenced material: blood. CDR3 coding DNA: TGTGCCAGCAGCGTGGCCGACGCCTACAATGAGCAGTTCTTC. This encodes CASSVADAYNEQFF. Based on the CDR3 plus reference TRBV9 and TRBJ2-1, the full variable domain is DSGVTQTPKHLITATGQRVTLRCSPRSGDLSVYWYQQSLDQGLQFLIQYYNGEERAKGNILERFSAQQFPDLHSELNLSSLELGDSALYFCASSVADAYNEQFFGPGTRLTVL.